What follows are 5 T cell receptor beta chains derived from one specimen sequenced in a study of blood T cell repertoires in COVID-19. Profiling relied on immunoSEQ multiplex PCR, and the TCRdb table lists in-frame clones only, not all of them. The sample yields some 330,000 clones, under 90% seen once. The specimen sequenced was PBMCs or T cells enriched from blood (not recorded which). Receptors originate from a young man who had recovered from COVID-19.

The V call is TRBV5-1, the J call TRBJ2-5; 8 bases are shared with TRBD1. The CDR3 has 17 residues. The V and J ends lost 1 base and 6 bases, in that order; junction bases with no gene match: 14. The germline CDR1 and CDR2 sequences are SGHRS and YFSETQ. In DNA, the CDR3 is TGCGCCAGCAGCTTGACTCCCACCGACAGGGGCGGGAAGACCCAGTACTTC. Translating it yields CASSLTPTDRGGKTQYF. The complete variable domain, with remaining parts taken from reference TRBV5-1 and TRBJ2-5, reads KAGVTQTPRYLIKTRGQQVTLSCSPISGHRSVSWYQQTPGQGLQFLFEYFSETQRNKGNFPGRFSGRQFSNSRSEMNVSTLELGDSALYLCASSLTPTDRGGKTQYFGPGTRLLVL.

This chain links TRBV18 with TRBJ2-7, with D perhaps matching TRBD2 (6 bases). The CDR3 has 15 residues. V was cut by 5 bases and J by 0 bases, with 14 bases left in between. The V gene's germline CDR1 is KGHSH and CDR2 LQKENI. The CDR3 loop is CASSTGGPSSYEQYF. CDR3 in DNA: TGTGCCAGCTCAACCGGGGGACCGAGCTCCTACGAGCAGTACTTC.

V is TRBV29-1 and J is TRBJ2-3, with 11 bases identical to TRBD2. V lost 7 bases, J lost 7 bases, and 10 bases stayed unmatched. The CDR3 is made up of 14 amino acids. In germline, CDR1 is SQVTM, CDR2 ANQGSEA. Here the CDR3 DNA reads TGCAGCGGATTGACTAGCGGGGTCTATCATACGCAGTATTTT. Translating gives CSGLTSGVYHTQYF.

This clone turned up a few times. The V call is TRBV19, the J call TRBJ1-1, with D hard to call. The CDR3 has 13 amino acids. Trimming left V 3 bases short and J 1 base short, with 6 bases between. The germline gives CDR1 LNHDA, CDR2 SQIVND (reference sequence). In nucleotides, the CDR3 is TGTGCCAGTAGTATTGCGGAGAACACTGAAGCTTTCTTT. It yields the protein CASSIAENTEAFF.

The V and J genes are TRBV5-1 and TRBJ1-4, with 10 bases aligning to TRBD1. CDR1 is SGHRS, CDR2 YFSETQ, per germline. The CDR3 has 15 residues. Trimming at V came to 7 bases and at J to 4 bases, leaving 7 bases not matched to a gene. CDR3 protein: CASAGTGASNEKLFF. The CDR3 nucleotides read TGCGCCAGCGCCGGGACAGGGGCGAGTAATGAAAAACTGTTTTTT.